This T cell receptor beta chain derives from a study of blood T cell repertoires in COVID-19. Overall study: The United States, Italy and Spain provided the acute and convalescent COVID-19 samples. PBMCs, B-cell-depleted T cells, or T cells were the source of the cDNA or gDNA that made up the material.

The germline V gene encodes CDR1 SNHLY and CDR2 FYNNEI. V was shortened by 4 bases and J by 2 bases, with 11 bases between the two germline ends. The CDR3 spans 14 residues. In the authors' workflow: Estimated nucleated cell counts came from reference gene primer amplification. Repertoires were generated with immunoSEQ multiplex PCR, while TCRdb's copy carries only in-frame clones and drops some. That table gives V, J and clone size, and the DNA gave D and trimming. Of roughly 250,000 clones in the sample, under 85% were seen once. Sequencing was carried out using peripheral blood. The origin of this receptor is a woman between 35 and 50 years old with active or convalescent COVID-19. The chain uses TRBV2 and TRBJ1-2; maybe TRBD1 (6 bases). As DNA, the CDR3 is TGTGCCAGCAGTGTTGGCACAGGGAACTATGGCTACACCTTC. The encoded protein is CASSVGTGNYGYTF.